These 8 T cell receptor beta chains came from one sample sequenced in a study of T-cell memory formation after mild COVID-19. TCRdb reprocessed the 5' RACE reads via MiXCR and lists one record per CDR3 protein. Of roughly 560,000 distinct CDR3 sequences listed, roughly 22% were seen once; the top ten hold around 12%. Material: PBMCs or a T cell subset sorted from them (not recorded which). Receptor source: an adult woman who had mild COVID-19 (a few samples of this study predate the infection). Cell type and time point are not known.

This clonotype was observed a few times. The rearrangement joins TRBV6-1 to TRBJ1-2; D is perhaps TRBD1 (5 bases). Germline V CDR1 and CDR2: MNHNS, SASEGT. CDR3 size: 16 residues. Between the trimmed V and J ends, which lost 6 bases and 2 bases, there was a span of 19 bases. CDR3 sequence: CASSESVLGPNYGYTF. In DNA form, the CDR3 reads TGTGCCAGCAGCGAGAGCGTGCTGGGGCCCAACTATGGCTACACCTTC.

In this sample, this clonotype turned up a few times. V is TRBV24-1 and J is TRBJ2-2; 7 nucleotides agree with TRBD2. V trimming: 6 bases; J trimming: 6 bases; junction bases outside the gene matches: 9. Germline-derived CDR1 and CDR2 are KGHDR and SFDVKD. The CDR3 covers 15 residues. In nucleotides, the CDR3 is TGTGCCACCAGTTCCCTCGGGGGAGGGGCCGGGGAGCTGTTTTTT. Its protein product is CATSSLGGGAGELFF.

This clonotype was counted between two and nine times. This chain joins TRBV7-9 and TRBJ2-5; 9 bases agree with TRBD2. The germline V gene has CDR1 SEHNR and CDR2 FQNEAQ (reference sequence). This CDR3 is 19 amino acids long. After removal of 4 bases from V and 3 bases from J, the junction contained 18 bases not matched to a gene. This chain's CDR3 is CASSSARLAASRLKETQYF. The DNA for the CDR3 is TGTGCCAGCAGCTCCGCCCGACTAGCGGCCTCACGACTCAAAGAGACCCAGTACTTC.

The CDR3 loop is CASSLAVPSYEQYF. The DNA for the CDR3 is TGTGCCAGCAGCTTAGCGGTGCCGTCCTACGAGCAGTACTTC. The V call is TRBV7-9, the J call TRBJ2-7; D not certain. Germline V lookup: CDR1 SEHNR, CDR2 FQNEAQ (reference sequence). The CDR3 spans 14 residues. Trimming shortened V by 0 bases and J by 1 base, and 7 bases separated the two germline ends.

The V gene is TRBV18, the J gene TRBJ2-6, with D possibly being TRBD1 (5 bases). V was shortened by 2 bases and J by 3 bases, with 11 bases between the two germline ends. The length of the CDR3 is 16 residues. Germline CDR1 is KGHSH and CDR2 is LQKENI. Here the CDR3 DNA reads TGTGCCAGCTCACCAGTAGGGGTTGGTGGGGCCAACGTCCTGACTTTC. It yields the protein CASSPVGVGGANVLTF. Supplemented by reference TRBV18 and TRBJ2-6, the full variable domain reads NAGVMQNPRHLVRRRGQEARLRCSPMKGHSHVYWYRQLPEEGLKFMVYLQKENIIDESGMPKERFSAEFPKEGPSILRIQQVVRGDSAAYFCASSPVGVGGANVLTFGAGSRLTVL.

This chain uses TRBV6-2 or TRBV6-3 with TRBJ2-7, with TRBD2 identical over 10 bases. Unmatched junction bases numbered 9, after V lost 6 bases and J lost 4 bases. CDR3 length: 15 amino acids. Germline V lookup: CDR1 MNHEY, CDR2 SVGEGT. The CDR3 DNA follows: TGTGCCAGCAGCCCCGCCACTAGCGGGATTTACGAGCAGTACTTC. It encodes CASSPATSGIYEQYF.

There are a few counts of this clonotype. This sequence joins TRBV7-9 and TRBJ1-3, with D possibly matching TRBD1 (5 bases). The CDR3 has 15 residues. Per germline, CDR1 SEHNR and CDR2 FQNEAQ (reference sequence). Trimming removed 5 bases from V and 0 bases from J, with 11 bases in between. The CDR3 sequence is CASSPMTVSGNTIYF. In DNA, the CDR3 is TGTGCCAGCAGCCCCATGACAGTCTCTGGAAACACCATATATTTT.

This clonotype was seen more than once but under ten times. V gene TRBV20-1 combines with J gene TRBJ2-5, with 11 positions matching TRBD2. Germline V CDR1 and CDR2: DFQATT, SNEGSKA (reference sequence). The CDR3 covers 19 residues. Germline trimming cut 6 bases from V and 5 bases from J; bases unmatched to any gene: 23. The CDR3 region is CSAIETPSTSGKLGETQYF. The DNA for the CDR3 is TGCAGTGCCATTGAGACCCCCTCGACTAGCGGGAAATTAGGGGAGACCCAGTACTTC.